A selection of T cell receptor beta chains follows, all from one sample in a study of cytomegalovirus exposure and HLA in healthy donors. TCRdb's table, derived via immunoSEQ multiplex PCR, lists solely in-frame clones and lacks some. Of about 130,000 clones listed, approximately 80% are singletons. Material for sequencing was PBMCs. These receptors all come from a woman aged 40 to 50 in good health and CMV-seronegative. CDR3s leave out the opening cysteine and the closing phenylalanine or tryptophan.

j_gene	v_gene	CDR3aa
TRBJ2-5	TRBV5-1	ASSTDNRDETQY
TRBJ2-3	TRBV19	ASSIPGTDTQY
TRBJ2-5	TRBV11-3	ASSLGTASQETQY
TRBJ1-2	TRBV18	ASSPGQNYGYT
TRBJ2-1	TRBV5-1	ASSFASGSNEQF
TRBJ2-1	TRBV27	ASSTGAGGYNEQF
TRBJ2-7	TRBV29-1	SVECGREVGWEQY
TRBJ2-7	TRBV27	ASSSGTGRNEQY
TRBJ2-5	TRBV5-1	ASSASGGGETQY
TRBJ1-3	TRBV21-1	ASSVPEGCYSGNTIY
TRBJ1-1	TRBV19	ASRRDRVSTEAF
TRBJ2-7	TRBV5-4	ASSLAAGGVYEQY
TRBJ2-7	TRBV11-2	ASSLDGMATGGYEQY
TRBJ2-1	TRBV7-9	ASSGAGTDYNEQF
TRBJ1-2	TRBV30	AWAGTSLRGYT
TRBJ1-6	TRBV6-1	ASSVSRDTSPLH
TRBJ2-2	TRBV5-1	ASSSQGPPGTGELF
TRBJ2-5	TRBV5-1	ASSLPAGGPGETQY
TRBJ1-6	TRBV28	ASSLGGRPLH
TRBJ2-1	TRBV5-1	ASSWTSGSTGYNEQF
TRBJ2-1	TRBV13	ASSWTSGSMNEQF
TRBJ2-3	TRBV6-1	ASSEPIRLATDTQY
TRBJ2-1	TRBV28	ASSKAGPGGTTDSYNEQF
NA	TRBV4-2	ASSQILTYEQY
TRBJ1-1	TRBV2	ASRRQWNTEAF
TRBJ2-5	TRBV5-1	ASSPRVAGAEETQY